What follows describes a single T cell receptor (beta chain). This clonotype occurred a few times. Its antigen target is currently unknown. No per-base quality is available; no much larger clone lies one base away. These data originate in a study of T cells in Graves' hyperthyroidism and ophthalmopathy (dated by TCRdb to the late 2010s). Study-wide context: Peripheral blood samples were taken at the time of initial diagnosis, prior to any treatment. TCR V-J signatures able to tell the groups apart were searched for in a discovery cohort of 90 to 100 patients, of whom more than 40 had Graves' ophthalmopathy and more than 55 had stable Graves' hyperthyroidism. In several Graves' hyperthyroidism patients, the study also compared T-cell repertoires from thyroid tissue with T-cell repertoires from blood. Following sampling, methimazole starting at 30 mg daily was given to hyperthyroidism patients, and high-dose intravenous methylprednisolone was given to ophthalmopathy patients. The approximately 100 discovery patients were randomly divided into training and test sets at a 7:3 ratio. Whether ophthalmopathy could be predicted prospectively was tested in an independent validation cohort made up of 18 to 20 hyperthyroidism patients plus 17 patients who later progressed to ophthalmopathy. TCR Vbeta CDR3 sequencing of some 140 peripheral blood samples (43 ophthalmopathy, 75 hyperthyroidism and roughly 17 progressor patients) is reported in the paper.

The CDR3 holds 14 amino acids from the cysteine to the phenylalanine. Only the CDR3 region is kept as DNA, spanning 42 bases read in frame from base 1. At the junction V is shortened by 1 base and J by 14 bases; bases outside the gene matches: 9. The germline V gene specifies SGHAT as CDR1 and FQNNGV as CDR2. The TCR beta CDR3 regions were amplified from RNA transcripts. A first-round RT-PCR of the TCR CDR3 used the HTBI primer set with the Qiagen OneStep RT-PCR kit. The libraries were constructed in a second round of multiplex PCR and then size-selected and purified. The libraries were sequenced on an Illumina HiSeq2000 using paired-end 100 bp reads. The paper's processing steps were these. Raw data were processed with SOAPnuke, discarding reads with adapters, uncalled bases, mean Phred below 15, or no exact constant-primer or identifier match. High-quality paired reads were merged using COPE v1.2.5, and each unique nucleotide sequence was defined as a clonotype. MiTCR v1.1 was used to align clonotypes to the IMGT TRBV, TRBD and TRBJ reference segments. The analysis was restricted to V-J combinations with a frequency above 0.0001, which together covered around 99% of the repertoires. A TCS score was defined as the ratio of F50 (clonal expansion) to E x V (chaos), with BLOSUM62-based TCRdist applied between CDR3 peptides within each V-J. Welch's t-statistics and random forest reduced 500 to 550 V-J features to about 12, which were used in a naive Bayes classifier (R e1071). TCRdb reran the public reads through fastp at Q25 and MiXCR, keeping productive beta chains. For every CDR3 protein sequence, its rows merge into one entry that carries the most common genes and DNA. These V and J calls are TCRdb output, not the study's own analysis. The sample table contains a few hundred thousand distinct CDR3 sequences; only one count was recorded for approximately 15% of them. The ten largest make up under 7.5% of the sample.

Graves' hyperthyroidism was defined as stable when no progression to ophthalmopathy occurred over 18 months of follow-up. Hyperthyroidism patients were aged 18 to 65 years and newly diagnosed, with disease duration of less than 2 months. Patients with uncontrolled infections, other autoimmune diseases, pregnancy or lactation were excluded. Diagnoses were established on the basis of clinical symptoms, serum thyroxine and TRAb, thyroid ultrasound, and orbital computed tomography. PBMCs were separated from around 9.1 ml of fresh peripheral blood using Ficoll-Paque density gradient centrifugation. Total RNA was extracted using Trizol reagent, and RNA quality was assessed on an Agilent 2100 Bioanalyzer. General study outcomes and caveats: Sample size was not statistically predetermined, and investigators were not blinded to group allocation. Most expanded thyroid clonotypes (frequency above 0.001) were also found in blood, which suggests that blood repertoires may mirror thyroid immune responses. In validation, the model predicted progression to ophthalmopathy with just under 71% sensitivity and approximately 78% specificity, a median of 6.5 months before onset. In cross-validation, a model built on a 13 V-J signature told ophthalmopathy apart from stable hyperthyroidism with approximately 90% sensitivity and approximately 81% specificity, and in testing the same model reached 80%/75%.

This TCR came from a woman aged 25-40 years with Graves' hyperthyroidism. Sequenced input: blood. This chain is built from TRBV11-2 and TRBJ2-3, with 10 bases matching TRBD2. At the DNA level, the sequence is TGTGCCAGCAGCTTAGGGTCTAGCGGGGGCCCGAGGTATTTT. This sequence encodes CASSLGSSGGPRYF. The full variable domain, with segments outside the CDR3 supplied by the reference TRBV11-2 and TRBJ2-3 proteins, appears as EAGVAQSPRYKIIEKRQSVAFWCNPISGHATLYWYQQILGQGPKLLIQFQNNGVVDDSQLPKDRFSAERLKGVDSTLKIQPAKLEDSAVYLCASSLGSSGGPRYFGPGTRLTVL.